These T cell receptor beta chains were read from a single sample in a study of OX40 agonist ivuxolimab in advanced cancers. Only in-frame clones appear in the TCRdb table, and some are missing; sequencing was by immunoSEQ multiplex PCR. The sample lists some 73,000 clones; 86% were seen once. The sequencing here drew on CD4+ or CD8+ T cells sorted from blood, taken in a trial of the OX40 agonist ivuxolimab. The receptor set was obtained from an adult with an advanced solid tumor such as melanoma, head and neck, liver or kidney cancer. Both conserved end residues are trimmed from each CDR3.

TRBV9,ASSADTGDSTDTQY
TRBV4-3,ASSQDWGWQPQH
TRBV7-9,ASSRGQENTEAF
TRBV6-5,ASSYGTANNQPQH
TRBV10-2,ASSESSERVNTEAF
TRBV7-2,ASSFDRGFYGYT
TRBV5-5,ASSPTGSGTGELF
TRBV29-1,SVGVQPNSYEQY
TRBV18,ASSLASSGRAEQY
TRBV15,ATSAGLARDEQF
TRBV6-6,ASSDGQGRDYGYT
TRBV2,ASSGERLDGYT
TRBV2,ASSEEQGGTYEQY
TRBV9,ASSVAGTGNNEKLF
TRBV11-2,ASSTGQGTSTDTQY
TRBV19,ASSVPGGGYGYT
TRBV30,AWSDGSGNTIY
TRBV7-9,ASSLDPGQGGYGYT
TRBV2,ASTGDQGRKAF
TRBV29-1,SVGSGGETQY
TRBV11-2,ASSLAGSSYEQY
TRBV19,ASSTRQGRNSPLH
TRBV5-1,ASSVRGGHSAGELF
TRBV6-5,ASSWESATNEKLF
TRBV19,ASNRAFEGRGYT
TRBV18,ASSPPAAGPYEQY
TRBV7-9,ASSLATGNRGNEKLF
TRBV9,ASSVGGATLNEQF
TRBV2,ASSLDRAGQPQH
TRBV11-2,ASSVYITGELF
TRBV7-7,ASSSGLAGREAQY
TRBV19,ASSPRLGSPYEQY
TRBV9,ASSEGTGEGQPQH
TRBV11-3,ASRGGPGQPNTGELF
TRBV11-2,ASSIGQSEQY
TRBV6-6,ASKPSTGSEQPQH
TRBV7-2,ASSLVRTTGELF
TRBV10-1,ASSEDLLLPTQY
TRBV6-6,ASSRDKARETQY
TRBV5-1,ASSFPLAGADTQY
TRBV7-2,ASSLGLLNTGELF
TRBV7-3,ASSFLSGGGRTDTQY
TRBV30,AWGTGSTDTQY
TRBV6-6,ASSHGWNEQY